This TCR beta chain was recorded in a study of T-cell reconstitution after alpha-beta-depleted transplantation in children. Researchers prepared the TCRbeta library using unique molecular identifiers, the study reports. Via MiXCR, TCRdb re-called the PCR reads, giving one row per CDR3 protein. The sample lists under 35,000 distinct CDR3 sequences, under 8% occurring once. This clonotype has at least ten counts. The germline V and J ends were trimmed by 2 bases and 11 bases, with 15 bases remaining between them. CDR1 is SGHTA and CDR2 is FQGNSA in the germline V gene. The CDR3 sequence is 13 residues long.

V gene TRBV7-2 combines with J gene TRBJ1-1; a weak D match, TRBD1 (5 bases). This sequence originates from a male patient younger than 18 who had a stem cell transplant for acute myeloid leukemia, so the T cells may come from the graft donor. Sequencing used PBMCs, mostly from graft donor cells, obtained 180 days after TCRalphabeta/CD19-depleted stem cell transplant. CDR3 sequence reads: CASSLRPGGTAFF. Written as DNA, the CDR3 is TGTGCCAGCAGCTTAAGGCCGGGTGGGACGGCTTTCTTT. The full variable domain, completed using reference TRBV7-2 and TRBJ1-1, is GAGVSQSPSNKVTEKGKDVELRCDPISGHTALYWYRQSLGQGLEFLIYFQGNSAPDKSGLPSDRFSAERTGGSVSTLTIQRTQQEDSAVYLCASSLRPGGTAFFGQGTRLTVV.